This entry concerns a single T cell receptor (beta chain). In the study's own analysis: Counts of nucleated cells, estimated from reference gene primer amplification, were obtained. The protocol was immunoSEQ multiplex PCR, while the TCRdb copy is restricted to in-frame clones and leaves out a portion. The DNA was the basis for D and trimming; V, J and clone size are from that table. The table includes about 240,000 clones, around 88% detected once. These data come from a study of blood T cell repertoires in COVID-19. Overall study context: Donors in the United States, Italy and Spain gave samples during acute or convalescent COVID-19.

Germline CDR1 is LGHNA and CDR2 is YNFKEQ. The V segment lost 6 bases and the J segment 5 bases; nucleotides outside the gene matches: 8. The CDR3 runs to 16 residues. The sequencing input was peripheral blood. The TCR sequence derives from a woman aged 30 to 39 who had recovered from COVID-19. V gene TRBV4-2 combines with J gene TRBJ1-4, with 11 bases fitting TRBD1. Here the CDR3 reads CASSSPGQGENEKLFF. CDR3 DNA sequence: TGTGCCAGCAGTTCTCCGGGACAGGGGGAAAATGAAAAACTGTTTTTT.